This T cell receptor (beta chain) was identified in a study of blood T cell repertoires in COVID-19. Overall study: The United States, Italy and Spain were the sources of the acute and convalescent COVID-19 samples. Sample material is recorded as cDNA or gDNA derived from T cells, B-cell-depleted T cells, or PBMCs.

How the authors handled the data: By means of reference gene primer amplification, nucleated cell counts were estimated. Data came from immunoSEQ multiplex PCR; TCRdb stores just in-frame clones and leaves some out. The V and J calls and the clone size are those of that table, but D and trimming were determined from the DNA. The repertoire holds hundreds of thousands of clones, with around 89% as singletons. Losses at the gene ends were 1 base for V and 3 bases for J; bases not matched to a gene: 2. The germline gives CDR1 SGHRS, CDR2 YFSETQ. The CDR3 runs to 14 residues. The clonotype originates from a woman younger than 45 who had recovered from COVID-19. Sequencing was carried out using peripheral blood. V and J are TRBV5-1 and TRBJ2-7, with 9 bases lining up with TRBD2. CDR3: CASSLPSGDYEQYF. The CDR3 DNA sequence: TGCGCCAGCAGCTTGCCTAGCGGGGACTACGAGCAGTACTTC.